The clone carrying this T cell receptor (beta chain) was detected only once. What it recognizes is unknown. The CDR3 loop spans 16 amino acids. Trimming took off 4 bases at V and 5 bases at J, with 21 bases between the two ends. CDR1 and CDR2 from the germline V gene are SNHLY and FYNNEI. Patients with uncontrolled infections, other autoimmune diseases, pregnancy or lactation were excluded. Diagnoses used clinical symptoms, serum thyroxine and TRAb, thyroid ultrasound and orbital computed tomography. The data belong to a study of T cells in Graves' hyperthyroidism and ophthalmopathy. About the research overall: Peripheral blood was taken when the disease was first diagnosed, before any treatment began. Points from the study as a whole: A model of 13 V-J features distinguished ophthalmopathy from stable hyperthyroidism.

There were TCR beta CDR3 regions amplified from RNA transcripts. HTBI primers were employed in a first-round RT-PCR of the TCR CDR3. TCRdb itself ran the multiplex PCR reads through MiXCR, one entry per CDR3 protein. The sample has nearly 750,000 distinct CDR3 sequences; 35% are singletons. The material sequenced was blood. The TCR sequence derives from a woman in her thirties or forties with Graves' hyperthyroidism. This chain links TRBV2 with TRBJ2-7; either TRBD1 or TRBD2 may supply D (5 bases each). CDR3: CASSARSGTPRDEQYF. CDR3 coding DNA: TGTGCCAGCAGTGCGCGTTCCGGGACCCCTCGGGACGAGCAGTACTTC.